A single sample gave rise to the 11 T cell receptor beta chains below, sequenced in a study of graft-versus-host responses after intestinal transplantation. These receptors' targets are unknown. Only in-frame clones appear in the TCRdb table, and some are missing; sequencing was by immunoSEQ multiplex PCR. The sample contains about 86,000 clones, 90% to 95% of which appear only once. The material sequenced was unstimulated CD8+ T cells sorted from spleen or lymph node cells, taken before intestinal transplant. These TCRs come from a human donor who received an intestinal transplant.

This sequence joins TRBV5-6 and TRBJ2-5; 7 bases match TRBD1. The trim removed 4 bases at V and 1 base at J, leaving 16 bases unmatched. The CDR3 is made up of 18 amino acids. The germline V gene encodes CDR1 SGHDT and CDR2 YYEEEE. The CDR3 is CASSQDTTGATIQETQYF. CDR3 in DNA: TGTGCCAGCAGCCAAGATACTACAGGGGCGACGATCCAAGAGACCCAGTACTTC.

This chain uses TRBV7-6 with TRBJ2-1, with D unclear. Trimming pared 5 bases from V and 7 bases from J, leaving 18 bases between. The germline CDR1 and CDR2 sequences are SGHVS and FNYEAQ. The CDR3 loop spans 15 amino acids. CDR3 DNA sequence: TGTGCCAGCAGCGCTCTTCATGGGCCTGGGAATGAGCAGTTCTTC. Its translation is CASSALHGPGNEQFF.

DNA for the CDR3: TGTGCCAGCAGTGAAAGGGGCAGGGGGAACACTGAAGCTTTCTTT. Amino acids: CASSERGRGNTEAFF. The rearrangement joins TRBV2 to TRBJ1-1; the D gene is possibly TRBD1 (6 bases). This CDR3 comprises 15 residues. Trimming took 2 bases from V and 1 from J, leaving 11 bases between them. In germline, CDR1 is SNHLY, CDR2 FYNNEI. Looking up the rest from reference TRBV2 and TRBJ1-1 gives the full variable domain: EPEVTQTPSHQVTQMGQEVILRCVPISNHLYFYWYRQILGQKVEFLVSFYNNEISEKSEIFDDQFSVERPDGSNFTLKIRSTKLEDSAMYFCASSERGRGNTEAFFGQGTRLTVV.

The chain uses TRBV27 and TRBJ1-1; D is unresolved. V lost 2 bases and J lost 2, with 6 bases in between. CDR1 is MNHEY, CDR2 SMNVEV, per germline (reference sequence). The CDR3 totals 13 residues. The CDR3 sequence is CASSLRSNTEAFF. CDR3 bases: TGTGCCAGCAGTTTACGGTCCAACACTGAAGCTTTCTTT.

The chain recombines TRBV9 with TRBJ2-6, with D perhaps matching TRBD2 (6 bases). This CDR3 has 20 residues. The V gene's germline CDR1 is SGDLS and CDR2 YYNGEE. V lost 7 bases and J lost 0, with 26 bases in between. The CDR3 here is CASGLHGGEELPSGANVLTF. The CDR3 DNA follows: TGTGCCAGCGGACTACACGGGGGAGAGGAGTTACCCTCTGGGGCCAACGTCCTGACTTTC.

This sequence joins TRBV19 and TRBJ2-7; TRBD2 might be the D (6 bases). V lost 3 bases and J lost 5, with 14 bases in between. The CDR3 has 14 amino acids. Germline CDR1 LNHDA, CDR2 SQIVND (reference sequence). The CDR3 sequence is CASSIKAGLNEQYF. As DNA, the CDR3 is TGTGCCAGTAGTATCAAAGCGGGCCTGAACGAGCAGTACTTC.

This clone occurred many times. Written as DNA, the CDR3 is TGTGCCAGCAGTTACTCGGGGGGGCCCGCCTACGAGCAGTACTTC. Protein: CASSYSGGPAYEQYF. The genes are TRBV6-5 and TRBJ2-7, with D possibly being TRBD2 (7 bases). The CDR3 is made up of 15 amino acids. Per the germline V gene, CDR1 is MNHEY and CDR2 is SVGAGI. V lost 0 bases and J 2 bases, leaving 11 bases between the germline ends.

This chain connects TRBV7-2 to TRBJ2-1; TRBD2 aligns across 9 bases. The CDR3 is made up of 15 amino acids. Germline lookup yields CDR1 SGHTA and CDR2 FQGNSA. Trimming at V came to 3 bases and at J to 4 bases, leaving 4 bases not matched to a gene. This CDR3 reads CASSLTSGLYNEQFF. The CDR3 DNA sequence: TGTGCCAGCAGCTTGACTAGCGGACTGTACAATGAGCAGTTCTTC.

The rearrangement links TRBV28 to TRBJ1-5; D is unclear. V was shortened by 5 bases and J by 0 bases, with 14 bases between the two germline ends. The CDR3 totals 16 residues. Germline loops: CDR1 MDHEN, CDR2 SYDVKM. The CDR3 region has the DNA TGTGCCAGCAGTCCCCGCGTCTCATATAGCAATCAGCCCCAGCATTTT. It specifies CASSPRVSYSNQPQHF.

The CDR3: CASSYRQTGGGYTF. The CDR3 DNA sequence: TGTGCCAGCAGTTACCGCCAAACAGGGGGTGGCTACACCTTC. This sequence joins TRBV6-5 and TRBJ1-2; 8 positions match TRBD1. Germline-derived CDR1 and CDR2 are MNHEY and SVGAGI. The V gene end was trimmed by 2 bases and the J gene end by 7 bases; junction bases not matched to a gene: 6. The CDR3 is 14 amino acids.

The chain is built from TRBV15 and TRBJ1-1; maybe TRBD1 (6 bases). The CDR3 runs 16 residues. The germline V gene has CDR1 LNHNV and CDR2 YYDKDF (reference sequence). Between the trimmed V and J ends, which lost 8 bases and 0 bases, there was a span of 19 bases. The DNA of the CDR3 is TGTGCCACCCCCGGGAGGACAGACCCCATGAACACTGAAGCTTTCTTT. Translating it yields CATPGRTDPMNTEAFF.